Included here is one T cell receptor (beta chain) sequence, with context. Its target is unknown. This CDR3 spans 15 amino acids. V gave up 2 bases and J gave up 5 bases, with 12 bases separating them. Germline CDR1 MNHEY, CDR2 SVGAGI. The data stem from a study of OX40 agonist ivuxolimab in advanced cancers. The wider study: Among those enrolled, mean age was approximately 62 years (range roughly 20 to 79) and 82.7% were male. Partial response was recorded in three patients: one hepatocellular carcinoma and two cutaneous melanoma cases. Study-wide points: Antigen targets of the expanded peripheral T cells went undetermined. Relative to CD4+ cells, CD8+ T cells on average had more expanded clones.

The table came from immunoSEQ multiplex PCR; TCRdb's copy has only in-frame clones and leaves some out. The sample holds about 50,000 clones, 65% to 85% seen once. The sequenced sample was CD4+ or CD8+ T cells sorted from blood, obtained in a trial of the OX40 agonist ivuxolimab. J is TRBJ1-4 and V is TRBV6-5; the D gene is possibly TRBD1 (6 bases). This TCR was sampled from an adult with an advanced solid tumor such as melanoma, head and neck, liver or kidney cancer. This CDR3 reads CASSYIQGGNEKLFF. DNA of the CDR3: TGTGCCAGCAGTTACATACAGGGCGGGAATGAAAAACTGTTTTTT.